These T cell receptor beta chains were read from a single sample in a study of blood T cell repertoires in COVID-19. Clones were sequenced by immunoSEQ multiplex PCR, and TCRdb holds only the in-frame ones, with some missing. The table records 470,000 or so clones, 80% to 90% of them present only once. Sequences were obtained from peripheral blood. These receptors were collected from a human donor in a cohort sampled during active COVID-19. The CDR3 runs from the conserved cysteine through the conserved F or W. Each record gives: clone size, D gene, J gene, V gene, CDR3 DNA, CDR3 protein. A D gene is named only where the DNA matches it firmly. Clone size appears in some rows only: once, few, many, or a class for an expanded clone.

.,TRBD1,TRBJ1-5,TRBV3-1/TRBV3-2,TGTGCCAGCAGCCAATCGGACAGGGCTGCTAATCAGCCCCAGCATTTT,CASSQSDRAANQPQHF
.,TRBD2,TRBJ2-7,TRBV7-3,TGTGCCAGCAGCTTAATCGGGAGGACCGACGAGCAGTACTTC,CASSLIGRTDEQYF
.,.,TRBJ1-2,TRBV28,TGTGCCAGCAGCTCAAGGACAGCTAAGGGTAACTATGGCTACACCTTC,CASSSRTAKGNYGYTF
.,TRBD1,TRBJ1-2,TRBV2,TGTGCCAGCAGTACCGGGACAGGGGGCCCGAGCTACACCTTC,CASSTGTGGPSYTF
.,.,TRBJ1-5,TRBV5-5,TGTGCCAGCAGCTTGGGATCCACGGTACGGCAGCCCCAGCATTTT,CASSLGSTVRQPQHF
once,.,TRBJ1-6,TRBV5-1,TGCGCCAGCAGCTTGGAATTGGAGGGTAATTCACCCCTCCACTTT,CASSLELEGNSPLHF
.,.,TRBJ1-2,TRBV20-1,TGCAGTGCTATGGGACATCGGGGCTACACCTTC,CSAMGHRGYTF
.,.,TRBJ1-2,TRBV30,TGTGCCTGGACTTTCAGGACAGTCTATGGCTACACCTTC,CAWTFRTVYGYTF
.,.,TRBJ2-3,TRBV5-1,TGCGCCAGCAGCTTGGAGGGCAGCGGACCTAGCACAGATACGCAGTATTTT,CASSLEGSGPSTDTQYF
.,.,TRBJ2-1,TRBV19,TGTGCCAGTAGTACCCAGACTGCCTTTTACGACAATGAGCAGTTCTTC,CASSTQTAFYDNEQFF
.,.,TRBJ2-7,TRBV29-1,TGCAGCGTTGGGAGCGATCGGTACGAGCAGTACTTC,CSVGSDRYEQYF
.,TRBD1,TRBJ1-4,TRBV5-1,TGCGCCAGCAGCATCCAGGGGGCCACAACTAATGAAAAACTGTTTTTT,CASSIQGATTNEKLFF
.,.,TRBJ2-7,TRBV7-2,TGTGCCAGCAGCCCCGGCGGCGGGGACGAGCAGTACTTC,CASSPGGGDEQYF
.,TRBD1,TRBJ1-2,TRBV7-2,TGTGCCAGCAGCCAAGACAGGGTTCGTGGCTACACCTTC,CASSQDRVRGYTF
.,TRBD2,TRBJ2-3,TRBV7-3,TGTGCCAGCAGCTCCACAGGAGCCGGGACTAGTAGTACAGATACGCAGTATTTT,CASSSTGAGTSSTDTQYF
.,.,TRBJ1-5,TRBV7-2,TGTGCCAGCAGCTTAGTAGCCCATCAGCCCCAGCATTTT,CASSLVAHQPQHF
.,.,TRBJ1-1,TRBV28,TGTGCCAGCAGTTTAAGTGGGCAGCCTGAAGCTTTCTTT,CASSLSGQPEAFF
.,.,TRBJ1-5,TRBV12-5,TGTGCTAGTGGTTTGGACAGGGGCAATCAGCCCCAGCATTTT,CASGLDRGNQPQHF
.,.,TRBJ1-2,TRBV30,TGTGCCTGGAGTGTACGGGTCTATGGCTACACCTTC,CAWSVRVYGYTF
.,.,TRBJ2-3,TRBV7-2,TGTGCCAGCAGCCTAGACTCGCTAGGAGCTACGCAGTATTTT,CASSLDSLGATQYF
.,TRBD1,TRBJ1-5,TRBV19,TGTGCCAGTAGCCCCACAGGGGAGGCTGGTCAGCCCCAGCATTTT,CASSPTGEAGQPQHF
.,.,TRBJ2-2,TRBV7-2,TGTGCCAGCAGCTTACGAGAACTAGTCCCCGGGGAGCTGTTTTTT,CASSLRELVPGELFF
.,.,TRBJ2-5,TRBV18,TGTGCCAGCGCGGAGAGGGCCCAAGAGACCCAGTACTTC,CASAERAQETQYF
.,.,TRBJ1-6,TRBV28,TGTGCCAGCAGTTCACCTCGCAGCGGCAGCTCCTATAATTCACCCCTCCACTTT,CASSSPRSGSSYNSPLHF
.,.,TRBJ2-7,TRBV5-4,TGTGCCAGCAGTTGGGGGCGATACGAGCAGTACTTC,CASSWGRYEQYF
.,.,TRBJ1-6,TRBV10-3,TGTGCCATCAGTGATTTAAATTCACCCCTCCACTTT,CAISDLNSPLHF
.,TRBD1,TRBJ1-1,TRBV5-4,TGTGCCAGCAGCTCCCAGACAGGGGAGGGCACTGAAGCTTTCTTT,CASSSQTGEGTEAFF
.,TRBD2,TRBJ2-1,TRBV6-5,TGTGCCAGCATAGAACTGGCGGGAGGTCCTCAGTTCTTC,CASIELAGGPQFF
.,.,TRBJ2-5,TRBV4-1,TGCGCCAGCAGCCAAGGACCACAGGGCGAAAAAGAGACCCAGTACTTC,CASSQGPQGEKETQYF
.,.,TRBJ2-7,TRBV7-3,TGTGCCAGCAGCCCAAGCCGGACGGGGATCTACGAGCAGTACTTC,CASSPSRTGIYEQYF
.,TRBD2,TRBJ2-1,TRBV9,TGTGCCAGCAGCGTAGGGGGACTAGCGGGAGGGTACAATGAGCAGTTCTTC,CASSVGGLAGGYNEQFF
.,.,TRBJ2-2,TRBV27,TGTGCCAGCAGTTTCGACACCGGGGAGCTGTTTTTT,CASSFDTGELFF
.,TRBD2,TRBJ2-2,TRBV11-2,TGTGCCAGCAGACGAGGTCTAGCGGACACCGGGGAGCTGTTTTTT,CASRRGLADTGELFF
.,.,TRBJ1-6,TRBV30,TGTGCCTGGAGTGGGGGACATAGAAATAATTCACCCCTCCACTTT,CAWSGGHRNNSPLHF
.,TRBD2,TRBJ2-2,TRBV7-2,TGTGCCAGCAGCTTAGAGGGGACTAGCGGCTCCACCGGGGAGCTGTTTTTT,CASSLEGTSGSTGELFF
.,TRBD1,TRBJ1-6,TRBV4-1,TGCGCCAGCAGCCAATGGGGACAGAATAATAATTCACCCCTCCACTTT,CASSQWGQNNNSPLHF
.,TRBD1,TRBJ2-5,TRBV24-1,TGTGCCACCAGTGATTTCCGGGACAGGGGGCAAGAGACCCAGTACTTC,CATSDFRDRGQETQYF
.,TRBD1,TRBJ1-1,TRBV11-2,TGTGCCAGCAGCCCCTCTACAGGGGGCTCTGAAGCTTTCTTT,CASSPSTGGSEAFF
.,TRBD1,TRBJ2-1,TRBV9,TGTGCCAGCAGCCCCCCCAATGGACAGGATGAGCAGTTCTTC,CASSPPNGQDEQFF
.,.,TRBJ1-1,TRBV7-8,TGTGCCAGCAGCTTATCGACGGGTAACACTGAAGCTTTCTTT,CASSLSTGNTEAFF
.,TRBD1,TRBJ1-2,TRBV7-9,TGTGCCAGCGGAACAGGGGGTACTTCCTATGGCTACACCTTC,CASGTGGTSYGYTF
.,TRBD2,TRBJ2-3,TRBV3-1/TRBV3-2,TGTGCCAGCAGCCTCAGGACTAGCGGGAGCTCAGATACGCAGTATTTT,CASSLRTSGSSDTQYF
.,.,TRBJ1-5,TRBV7-3,TGTGCCAGCAGCTTAAGTAGAAACCGGCCCCAGCATTTT,CASSLSRNRPQHF
.,.,TRBJ1-6,TRBV7-2,TGTGCCAGCAGCTTAGAAGACAGCGAATACTATAATTCACCCCTCCACTTT,CASSLEDSEYYNSPLHF
.,.,TRBJ1-1,TRBV6-5,TGTGCCAGCAGGTGGAGGACTGAAGCTTTCTTT,CASRWRTEAFF